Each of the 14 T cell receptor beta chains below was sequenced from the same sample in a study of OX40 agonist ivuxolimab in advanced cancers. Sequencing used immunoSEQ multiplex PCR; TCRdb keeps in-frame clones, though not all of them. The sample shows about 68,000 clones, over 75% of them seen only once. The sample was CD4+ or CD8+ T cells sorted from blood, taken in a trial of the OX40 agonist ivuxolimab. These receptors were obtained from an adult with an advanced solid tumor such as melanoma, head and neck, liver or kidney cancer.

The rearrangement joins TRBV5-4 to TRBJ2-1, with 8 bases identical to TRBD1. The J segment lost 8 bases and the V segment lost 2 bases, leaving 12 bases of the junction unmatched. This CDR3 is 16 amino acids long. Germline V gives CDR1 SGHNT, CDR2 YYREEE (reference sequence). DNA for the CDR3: TGTGCCAGCAGCTTATTCGGGACAGGCTCCGTCCATGAGCAGTTCTTC. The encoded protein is CASSLFGTGSVHEQFF.

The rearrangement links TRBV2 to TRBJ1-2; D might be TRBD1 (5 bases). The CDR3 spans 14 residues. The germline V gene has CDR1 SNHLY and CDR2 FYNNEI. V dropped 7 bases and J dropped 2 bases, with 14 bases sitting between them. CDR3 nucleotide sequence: TGTGCCAGCAAACTTCAGAGACAGAACTATGGCTACACCTTC. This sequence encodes CASKLQRQNYGYTF.

The CDR3 sequence: CASSPPLRGDYNEQFF. DNA of the CDR3: TGCGCCAGCAGCCCCCCCCTACGGGGGGACTACAATGAGCAGTTCTTC. The chain carries TRBV4-1 and TRBJ2-1, with 7 bases matching TRBD2. The germline V gene encodes CDR1 MGHRA and CDR2 YSYEKL. J was trimmed by 3 bases and V by 4 bases; bases with no gene match: 9. The CDR3 covers 16 residues.

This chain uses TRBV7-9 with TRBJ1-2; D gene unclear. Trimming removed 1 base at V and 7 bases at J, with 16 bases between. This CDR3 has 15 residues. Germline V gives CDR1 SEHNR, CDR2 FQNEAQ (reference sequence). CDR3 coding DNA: TGTGCCAGCAGCTTAGTTGGCGGGCGATCGTTTGGCTACACCTTC. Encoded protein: CASSLVGGRSFGYTF.

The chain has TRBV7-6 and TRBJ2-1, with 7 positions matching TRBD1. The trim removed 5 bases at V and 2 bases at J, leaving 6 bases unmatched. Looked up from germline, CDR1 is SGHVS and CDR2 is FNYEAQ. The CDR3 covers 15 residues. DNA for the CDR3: TGTGCCAGCAGCCCTCTTGGGACAGCCTACAATGAGCAGTTCTTC. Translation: CASSPLGTAYNEQFF.

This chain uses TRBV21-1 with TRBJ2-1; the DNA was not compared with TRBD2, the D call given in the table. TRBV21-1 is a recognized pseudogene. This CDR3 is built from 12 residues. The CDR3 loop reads CASSNIGTKQFF. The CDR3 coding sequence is TGTGCCAGCAGCAATATAGGGACTAAGCAGTTCTTC.

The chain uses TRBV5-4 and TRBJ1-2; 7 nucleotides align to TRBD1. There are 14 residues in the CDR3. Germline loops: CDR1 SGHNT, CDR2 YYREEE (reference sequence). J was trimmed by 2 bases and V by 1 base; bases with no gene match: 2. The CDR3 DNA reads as TGTGCCAGCAGCTTGAAACAGGGGAACTATGGCTACACCTTC. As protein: CASSLKQGNYGYTF.

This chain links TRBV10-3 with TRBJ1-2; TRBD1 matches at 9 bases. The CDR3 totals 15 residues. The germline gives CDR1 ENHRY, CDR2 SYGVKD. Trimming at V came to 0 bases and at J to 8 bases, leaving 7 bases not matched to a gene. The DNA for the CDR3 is TGTGCCATCAGTGAGTCGCTACAGGGGGCAGAGGGCTACACCTTC. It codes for CAISESLQGAEGYTF.

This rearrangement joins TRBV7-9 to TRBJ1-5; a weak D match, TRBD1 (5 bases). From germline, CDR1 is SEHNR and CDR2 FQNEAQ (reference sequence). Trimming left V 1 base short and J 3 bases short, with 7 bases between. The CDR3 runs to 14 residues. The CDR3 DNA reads TGTGCCAGCAGCTTAGGACAGAACAATCAGCCCCAGCATTTT. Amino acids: CASSLGQNNQPQHF.

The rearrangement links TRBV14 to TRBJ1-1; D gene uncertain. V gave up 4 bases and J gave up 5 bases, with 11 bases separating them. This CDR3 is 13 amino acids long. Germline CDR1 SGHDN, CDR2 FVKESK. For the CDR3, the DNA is TGTGCCAGCAGCCCACGGGAGGGTACTGAAGCTTTCTTT. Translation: CASSPREGTEAFF.

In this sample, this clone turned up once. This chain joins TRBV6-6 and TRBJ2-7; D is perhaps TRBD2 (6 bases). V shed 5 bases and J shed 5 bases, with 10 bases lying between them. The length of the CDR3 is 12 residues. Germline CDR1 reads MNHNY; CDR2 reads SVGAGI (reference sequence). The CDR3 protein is CASSRGIHEQYF. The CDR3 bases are TGTGCCAGCAGTCGCGGGATTCACGAGCAGTACTTC.

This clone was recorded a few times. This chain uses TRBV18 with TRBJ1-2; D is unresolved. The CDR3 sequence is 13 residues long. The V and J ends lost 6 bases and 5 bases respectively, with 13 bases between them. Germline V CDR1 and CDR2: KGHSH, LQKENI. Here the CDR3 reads CASSPEDVYGYTF. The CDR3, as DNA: TGTGCCAGCTCCCCCGAGGACGTTTATGGCTACACCTTC.

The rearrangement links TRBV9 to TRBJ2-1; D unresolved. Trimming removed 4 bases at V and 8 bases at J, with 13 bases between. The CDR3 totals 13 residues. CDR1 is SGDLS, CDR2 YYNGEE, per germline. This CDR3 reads CASSFLDTHEQFF. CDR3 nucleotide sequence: TGTGCCAGCAGCTTCCTAGATACCCATGAGCAGTTCTTC.

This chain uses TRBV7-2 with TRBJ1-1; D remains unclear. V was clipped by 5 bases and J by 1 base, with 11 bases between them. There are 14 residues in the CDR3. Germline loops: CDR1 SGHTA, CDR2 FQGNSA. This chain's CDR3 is CASSPGSANTEAFF. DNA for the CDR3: TGTGCCAGCAGCCCTGGATCGGCGAACACTGAAGCTTTCTTT.